This T cell receptor beta chain derives from a study of control samples from healthy donors and cancer patients. Profiled with immunoSEQ multiplex PCR; TCRdb holds only in-frame clones, not every one. The sample records fewer than 200,000 clones, around nine tenths being singletons. The sequence was obtained from a young woman in good health. Input material: blood.

The CDR3 spells CASSLRAGTGGPEQFF. For the CDR3, the DNA is TGTGCCAGCAGCTTACGTGCCGGGACAGGGGGCCCTGAGCAGTTCTTC. The genes are TRBV7-2 and TRBJ2-1; 12 bases fit TRBD1. This CDR3 comprises 16 residues. CDR1 is SGHTA and CDR2 is FQGNSA in the germline V gene. With 2 bases clipped from V and 9 bases from J, the junction kept 8 bases outside the gene matches.